This TCR beta chain stems from a study of T cells in Graves' hyperthyroidism and ophthalmopathy (dated by TCRdb to between 2017 and 2020). Regarding the research as a whole: Peripheral blood samples were taken at initial diagnosis, before any treatment was given. To identify distinguishing TCR V-J signatures, a discovery cohort of around 100 patients was used, comprising roughly 45 with Graves' ophthalmopathy and around 57 with stable Graves' hyperthyroidism. The paper describes TCR Vbeta CDR3 sequencing of more than 120 peripheral blood samples, made up of fewer than 50 ophthalmopathy patients, 70 to 75 hyperthyroidism patients and about 17 progressor patients. The study also compared thyroid tissue and blood T-cell repertoires from roughly 6 Graves' hyperthyroidism patients. Prospective prediction of ophthalmopathy was tested in an independent validation cohort of approximately 19 hyperthyroidism patients and roughly 16 patients who later progressed to ophthalmopathy. For training and testing, the roughly 100 patients in the discovery cohort were randomly divided in a 7:3 ratio. After sampling, hyperthyroidism patients received methimazole starting at 30 mg daily, and ophthalmopathy patients received high-dose intravenous methylprednisolone. Broader findings and caveats from the paper: A 13 V-J signature model separated ophthalmopathy from stable hyperthyroidism, with about 88% sensitivity and 81.08% specificity in cross-validation and 80%/75% in testing. In validation, progression to ophthalmopathy was predicted by the model with 65% to 71% sensitivity and 72% to 80% specificity, a median of around 6.5 months before onset. Sample size was not statistically predetermined, and investigators were not blinded to group allocation. Blood samples also contained most of the expanded thyroid clonotypes (frequency above 0.001), which suggests that blood repertoires may reflect thyroid immune responses.

V loses 3 bases of germline sequence and J loses 4 bases, and the interval between the two ends is 12 bases. As encoded in the germline V gene, CDR1 is SGHAT while CDR2 is FQNNGV. The CDR3, from cysteine to phenylalanine, totals 14 residues. The DNA shown is the 42-base CDR3, in frame from base 1. TCR beta CDR3 regions were amplified from RNA transcripts. For the first round of RT-PCR on the TCR CDR3, the HTBI primer set was used together with the Qiagen OneStep RT-PCR kit. The libraries were constructed in a second round of multiplex PCR and then size-selected and purified. The libraries were sequenced on an Illumina HiSeq2000 using paired-end 100 bp reads. The paper's processing steps were these. SOAPnuke was used to process the raw data, removing reads that contained adapters or uncalled bases, had a mean Phred below 15, or lacked an exact match to the constant primer or identifier. COPE v1.2.5 was used to merge the high-quality paired reads, and each unique nucleotide sequence was defined as a clonotype. MiTCR v1.1 was used to align clonotypes to the IMGT TRBV, TRBD and TRBJ reference segments. The analysis was restricted to V-J combinations with a frequency above 0.0001, which together covered 98% to 99.2% of the repertoires. A TCS score was defined as the ratio between F50 (clonal expansion) and ExV (chaos), using BLOSUM62-based TCRdist between CDR3 peptides within each V-J. Welch's t-statistics and random forest reduced roughly 540 V-J features to 10 to 15, which were used in a naive Bayes classifier (R e1071). The public reads were reanalyzed by TCRdb: fastp trimming at Q25, MiXCR alignment, in-frame beta chains only. Records with the same CDR3 protein are collapsed into one entry carrying the most frequent genes and DNA. The V and J calls here are based on TCRdb, not the publication. The sample profile shows about 500,000 distinct CDR3 sequences; over 13% of them were found once. The ten largest account for roughly 17% of the sample.

In this sample, this clonotype turned up many times. The antigen it recognizes is unknown. Base qualities are not provided; no much larger clone lies one nucleotide away. Stable Graves' hyperthyroidism was defined as no progression to ophthalmopathy during 18 months of follow-up. The hyperthyroidism patients were between 18 and 65 years old and newly diagnosed, with a disease duration of less than 2 months. Patients with uncontrolled infections, other autoimmune diseases, pregnancy or lactation were excluded. Diagnoses were established on the basis of clinical symptoms, serum thyroxine and TRAb, thyroid ultrasound, and orbital computed tomography. PBMCs were isolated from approximately 10 ml of fresh peripheral blood by Ficoll-Paque density gradient centrifugation. Total RNA was extracted using Trizol reagent, and RNA quality was assessed on an Agilent 2100 Bioanalyzer.

The TCR sequence derives from a woman under 30 with Graves' hyperthyroidism. Sequencing was performed on blood. Rearrangement joined TRBV11-2 to TRBJ1-1; a weak D assignment points to TRBD1 (5 bases agree). The CDR3 protein is CASSFQGDGTEAFF. The DNA sequence is given as TGTGCCAGCAGCTTTCAGGGCGACGGCACTGAAGCTTTCTTT.